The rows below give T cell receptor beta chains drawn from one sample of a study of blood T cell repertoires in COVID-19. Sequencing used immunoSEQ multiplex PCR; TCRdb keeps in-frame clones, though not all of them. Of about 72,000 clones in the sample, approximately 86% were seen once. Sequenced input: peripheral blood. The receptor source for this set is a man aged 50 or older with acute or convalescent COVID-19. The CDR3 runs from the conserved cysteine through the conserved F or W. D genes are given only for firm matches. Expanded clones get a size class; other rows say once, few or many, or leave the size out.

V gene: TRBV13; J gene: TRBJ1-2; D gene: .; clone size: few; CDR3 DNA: TGTGCCAGCAGCTTAGGTACAGGCCGCTATGGCTACACCTTC; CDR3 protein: CASSLGTGRYGYTF
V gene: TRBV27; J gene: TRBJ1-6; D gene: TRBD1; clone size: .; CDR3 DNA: TGTGCCAGCAGTTTATCGTGGCGCAGGGGGACCGATAATTCACCCCTCCACTTT; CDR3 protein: CASSLSWRRGTDNSPLHF
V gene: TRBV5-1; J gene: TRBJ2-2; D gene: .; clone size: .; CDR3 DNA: TGCGCCAGCAGCCGACTAGACCCGAACACCGGGGAGCTGTTTTTT; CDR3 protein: CASSRLDPNTGELFF
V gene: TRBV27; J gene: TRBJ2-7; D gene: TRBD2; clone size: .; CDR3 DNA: TGTGCCAGCAGAGGGCTAGCGGGGGGCTACGAGCAGTACTTC; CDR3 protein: CASRGLAGGYEQYF
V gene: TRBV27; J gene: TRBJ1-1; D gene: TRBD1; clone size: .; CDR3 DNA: TGTGCCAGCAGTTTATTTAGTCCCGGGACAGTGAACACTGAAGCTTTCTTT; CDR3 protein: CASSLFSPGTVNTEAFF
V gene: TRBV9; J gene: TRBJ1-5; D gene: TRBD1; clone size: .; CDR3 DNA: TGTGCCAGCAGCGTGACAGGGGAGCAGCCCCAGCATTTT; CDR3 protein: CASSVTGEQPQHF
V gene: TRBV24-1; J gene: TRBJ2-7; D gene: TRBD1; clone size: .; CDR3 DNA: TGTGCCACCAGTGAGCCGGACAGGGCAGGCGAGCAGTACTTC; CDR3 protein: CATSEPDRAGEQYF
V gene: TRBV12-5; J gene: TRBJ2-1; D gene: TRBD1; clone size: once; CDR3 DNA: TGTGCTAGTGTCCCGGGACAGGCCTACAATGAGCAGTTCTTC; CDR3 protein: CASVPGQAYNEQFF
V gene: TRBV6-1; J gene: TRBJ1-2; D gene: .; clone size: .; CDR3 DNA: TGTGCCAGCAGTGAGGAGACGAGGTATGGCTACACCTTC; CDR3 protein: CASSEETRYGYTF
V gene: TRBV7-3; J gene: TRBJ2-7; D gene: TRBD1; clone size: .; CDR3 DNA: TGTGCCAGCAGCGCCGGGACAGGCTACGAGCAGTACTTC; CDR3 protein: CASSAGTGYEQYF
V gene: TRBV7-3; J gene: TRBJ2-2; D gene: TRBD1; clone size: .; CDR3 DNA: TGTGCCAGCAGCTTACTAACAGGGGACGCCGGGGAGCTGTTTTTT; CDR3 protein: CASSLLTGDAGELFF
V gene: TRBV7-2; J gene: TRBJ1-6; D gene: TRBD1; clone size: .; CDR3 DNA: TGTGCCAGCAGCCCAAGACAGGGTCACAGTTCACCCCTCCACTTT; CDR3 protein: CASSPRQGHSSPLHF
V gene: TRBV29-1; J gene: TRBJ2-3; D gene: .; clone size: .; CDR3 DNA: TGCAGCGTTGATTCGTTCACAGATACGCAGTATTTT; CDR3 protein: CSVDSFTDTQYF
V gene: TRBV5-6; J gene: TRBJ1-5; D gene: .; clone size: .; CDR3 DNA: TGTGCCAGCAGCTTGGAAGGGGTTAACAATCAGCCCCAGCATTTT; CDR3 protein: CASSLEGVNNQPQHF
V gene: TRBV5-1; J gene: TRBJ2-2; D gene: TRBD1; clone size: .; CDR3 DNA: TGCGCCAGCAGCTCGGGACAGCTAAACACCGGGGAGCTGTTTTTT; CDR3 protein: CASSSGQLNTGELFF
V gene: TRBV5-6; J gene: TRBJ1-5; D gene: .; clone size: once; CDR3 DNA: TGTGCCAGCAGCTTCGGTGGAGCTTATAGCAATCAGCCCCAGCATTTT; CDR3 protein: CASSFGGAYSNQPQHF
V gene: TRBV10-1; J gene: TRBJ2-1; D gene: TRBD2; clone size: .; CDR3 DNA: TGCGCCGTGGAGGGAGGGTGGGTGGCTGAGCAGTTCTTC; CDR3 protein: CAVEGGWVAEQFF
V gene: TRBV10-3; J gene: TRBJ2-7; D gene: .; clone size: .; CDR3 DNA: TGTGCCGTTACATCTTCCTACGAGCAGTACTTC; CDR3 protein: CAVTSSYEQYF
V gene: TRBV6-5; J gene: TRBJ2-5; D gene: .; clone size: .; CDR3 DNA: TGTGCCAGCAGTTACCACGACGGGGAGACCCAGTACTTC; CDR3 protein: CASSYHDGETQYF
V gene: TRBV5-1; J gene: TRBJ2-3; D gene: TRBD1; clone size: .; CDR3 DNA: TGCGCCAGCAGCTGGAGCCGGACAGGGGCAGTGGGTACGCAGTATTTT; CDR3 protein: CASSWSRTGAVGTQYF
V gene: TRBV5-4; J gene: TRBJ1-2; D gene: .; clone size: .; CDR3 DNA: TGTGCCAGCAGCTTATTCAGGCCTACTAACTATGGCTACACCTTC; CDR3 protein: CASSLFRPTNYGYTF
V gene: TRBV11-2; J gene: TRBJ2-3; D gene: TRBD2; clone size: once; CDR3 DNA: TGTGCCAGCAGCTTTGGAGCGGGGGGGGAGTATACGCAGTATTTT; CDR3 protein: CASSFGAGGEYTQYF
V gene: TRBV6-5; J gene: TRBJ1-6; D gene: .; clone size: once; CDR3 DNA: TGTGCTACCGCGAATAGGGGAGGGATTAATTCACCCCTCCACTTT; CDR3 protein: CATANRGGINSPLHF
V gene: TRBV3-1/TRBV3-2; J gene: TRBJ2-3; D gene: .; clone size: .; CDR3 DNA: TGTGCCAGCAGCCGCACCCCAGGACTTGGAACAGATACGCAGTATTTT; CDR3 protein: CASSRTPGLGTDTQYF
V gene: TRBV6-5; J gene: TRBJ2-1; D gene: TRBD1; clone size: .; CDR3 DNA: TGTGCCAGCAGTTACTCGGGGACAGCCTCCTACAATGAGCAGTTCTTC; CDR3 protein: CASSYSGTASYNEQFF
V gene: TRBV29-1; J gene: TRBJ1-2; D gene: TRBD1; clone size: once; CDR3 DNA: TGCAGCGCGACTTCCAGGGGGGATGGCTACACCTTC; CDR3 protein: CSATSRGDGYTF
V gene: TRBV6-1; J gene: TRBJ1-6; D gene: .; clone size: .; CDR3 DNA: TGTGCCAGCAGTGAAGGCGGCGGGGGGGTGTCACCCCTCCACTTT; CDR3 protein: CASSEGGGGVSPLHF
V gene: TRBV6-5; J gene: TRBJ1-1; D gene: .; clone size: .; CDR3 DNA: TGTGCCAGCAGTTACAACAGGAAGAACACTGAAGCTTTCTTT; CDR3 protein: CASSYNRKNTEAFF
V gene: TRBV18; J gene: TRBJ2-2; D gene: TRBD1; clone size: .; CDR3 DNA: TGTGCCAGCTCACCACCGGGACAGGGAACCGGGGAGCTGTTTTTT; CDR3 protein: CASSPPGQGTGELFF
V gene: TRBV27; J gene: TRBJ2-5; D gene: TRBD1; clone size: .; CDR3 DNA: TGTGCCAGCAGTTTGGGGGACAGGGGCTTTCGGGAGACCCAGTACTTC; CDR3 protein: CASSLGDRGFRETQYF
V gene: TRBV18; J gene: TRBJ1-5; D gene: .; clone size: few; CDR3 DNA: TGTGCCAGCTCCCCCGGGGGGCTCGAACCCCAGCATTTT; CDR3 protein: CASSPGGLEPQHF
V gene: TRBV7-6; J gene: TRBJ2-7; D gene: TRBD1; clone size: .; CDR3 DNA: TGTGCCAGCAGCTCCGAGGCGGGACAGGGGATCGAGCAGTACTTC; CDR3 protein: CASSSEAGQGIEQYF
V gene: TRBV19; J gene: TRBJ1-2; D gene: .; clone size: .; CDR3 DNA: TGTGCCAGTCTGGACATCTATGGCTACACCTTC; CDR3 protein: CASLDIYGYTF
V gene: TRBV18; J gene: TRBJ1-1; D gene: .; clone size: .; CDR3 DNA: TGTGCCAGCTCACCAGCCAGTCTAGTCGAGAACACTGAAGCTTTCTTT; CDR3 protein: CASSPASLVENTEAFF
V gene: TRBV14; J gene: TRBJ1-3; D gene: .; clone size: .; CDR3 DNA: TGTGCCAGCAGCCCCGGGACAAAAGGAAACACCATATATTTT; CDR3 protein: CASSPGTKGNTIYF
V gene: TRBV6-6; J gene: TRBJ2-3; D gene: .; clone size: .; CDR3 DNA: TGTGCCAGCAGTTACGCTGTGGCCAGCACAGATACGCAGTATTTT; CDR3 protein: CASSYAVASTDTQYF
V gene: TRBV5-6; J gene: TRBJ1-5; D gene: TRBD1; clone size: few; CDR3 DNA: TGTGCCAGCAGCTGGGGACAGGGGTTCGGCAATCAGCCCCAGCATTTT; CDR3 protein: CASSWGQGFGNQPQHF
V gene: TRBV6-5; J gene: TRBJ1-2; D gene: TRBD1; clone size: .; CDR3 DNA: TGTGCCAGCAGTTACGGGGACAGGGTTCGTGATGGCTACACCTTC; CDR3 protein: CASSYGDRVRDGYTF
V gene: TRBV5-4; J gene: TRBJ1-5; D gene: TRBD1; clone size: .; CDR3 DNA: TGTGCCAGCAGCGTACAGGGGGCGCGGCAGCCCCAGCATTTT; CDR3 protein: CASSVQGARQPQHF